These 18 T cell receptor beta chains were sequenced from one sample in a study of OX40 agonist ivuxolimab in advanced cancers. The library was obtained by the immunoSEQ multiplex PCR assay. TCRdb re-hosts the immuneACCESS table, in-frame sequences only. Its copies lack some clones; in the studies checked, an unresolved V gene accounts for under half of them, and the cause for the rest is not known. Within this sample are over 70,000 clones, with approximately 86% of them counted one time only. Roughly 2.1% of the sample rests with the top ten. The sequencing here drew on CD4+ or CD8+ T cells sorted from blood, taken in a trial of the OX40 agonist ivuxolimab. These receptors were taken from an adult with an advanced solid tumor such as melanoma, head and neck, liver or kidney cancer.

This chain joins TRBV7-9 and TRBJ2-3, with 8 bases that match TRBD2. CDR3 length: 14 residues. From germline, CDR1 is SEHNR and CDR2 FQNEAQ (reference sequence). J lost 2 bases, V lost 7 bases, and 5 bases had no gene match. In nucleotides, the CDR3 is TGTGCCAGCACACTCGGGGGGGTCACAGATACGCAGTATTTT. This sequence encodes CASTLGGVTDTQYF. Supplemented by reference TRBV7-9 and TRBJ2-3, the full variable domain reads DTGVSQNPRHKITKRGQNVTFRCDPISEHNRLYWYRQTLGQGPEFLTYFQNEAQLEKSRLLSDRFSAERPKGSFSTLEIQRTEQGDSAMYLCASTLGGVTDTQYFGPGTRLTVL.

Comments on this clone: This same CDR3 is encoded by further DNA sequences in the sample. The CDR3 loop reads CASSEGTGSYEQYF. As DNA, the CDR3 is TGTGCCAGCAGTGAAGGGACAGGCTCCTACGAGCAGTACTTC. The chain carries TRBV6-1 and TRBJ2-7, with 7 bases fitting TRBD1. The J segment lost 0 bases and the V segment lost 1 base, leaving 0 bases of the junction unmatched. This CDR3 is 14 amino acids long. Germline V CDR1 and CDR2: MNHNS, SASEGT.

A few counts support this clone. The chain employs TRBV7-6 and TRBJ1-3; D perhaps matches TRBD1 (5 bases). Trimming pared 0 bases from V and 3 bases from J, leaving 12 bases between. This CDR3 comprises 16 residues. Germline assignment: CDR1 SGHVS and CDR2 FNYEAQ. The CDR3 sequence is CASSLAGTGNGNTIYF. The CDR3, as DNA: TGTGCCAGCAGCTTAGCCGGGACCGGTAATGGAAACACCATATATTTT.

The genes are TRBV28 and TRBJ2-3; D possibly uses TRBD1 or TRBD2 (5 bases each). Germline-derived CDR1 and CDR2 are MDHEN and SYDVKM. The V end lost 5 bases, the J end lost 4 bases, and 16 bases lay between the germline ends. The CDR3 sequence is 15 residues long. For the CDR3, the DNA is TGTGCCAGCAGTCCCGGGGACCTGGAGGCAGATACGCAGTATTTT. Protein product: CASSPGDLEADTQYF.

V gene TRBV6-1 combines with J gene TRBJ2-7, with 9 bases fitting TRBD1. The trim removed 9 bases at V and 0 bases at J, leaving 3 bases unmatched. Germline lookup yields CDR1 MNHNS and CDR2 SASEGT. The CDR3 sequence is 13 residues long. The CDR3 sequence: CASGQGPSYEQYF. DNA of the CDR3: TGTGCCAGTGGACAGGGGCCCTCCTACGAGCAGTACTTC.

The rearrangement joins TRBV11-1 to TRBJ2-5; 9 bases line up with TRBD2. This CDR3 has 15 amino acids. With 5 bases clipped from V and 3 bases from J, the junction kept 7 bases outside the gene matches. Germline assignment: CDR1 SGHAT and CDR2 FQDESV (reference sequence). CDR3: CASSLRRGGEETQYF. DNA of the CDR3: TGTGCCAGCAGCCTACGGCGGGGGGGCGAAGAGACCCAGTACTTC.

The J gene is TRBJ1-1, the V gene TRBV5-1, with D possibly matching TRBD1 (5 bases). The CDR3 contains 14 residues. Germline CDR1 and CDR2: SGHRS and YFSETQ. Trimming removed 0 bases from V and 5 bases from J, with 11 bases in between. CDR3 sequence reads: CASSLDGASTEAFF. The DNA of the CDR3 is TGCGCCAGCAGCTTGGACGGGGCGAGTACTGAAGCTTTCTTT.

This clone was counted once. V usage is TRBV5-1 and J usage is TRBJ2-5; possible D gene TRBD2, 5 bases. The CDR3 has 14 residues. Germline-derived CDR1 and CDR2 are SGHRS and YFSETQ. Trimming removed 2 bases from V and 3 bases from J, with 11 bases in between. The CDR3 loop reads CASSLSGTEETQYF. CDR3 bases: TGCGCCAGCAGCTTATCGGGAACCGAAGAGACCCAGTACTTC.

The gene calls are TRBV7-2 and TRBJ2-1, with D perhaps matching TRBD2 (5 bases). The germline V and J ends were trimmed by 3 bases and 4 bases, with 7 bases remaining between them. The germline CDR1 and CDR2 sequences are SGHTA and FQGNSA. The CDR3 runs to 13 residues. The CDR3 sequence: CASSLSGYNEQFF. The CDR3 DNA reads as TGTGCCAGCAGCTTGAGCGGATACAATGAGCAGTTCTTC. Together with reference TRBV7-2 and TRBJ2-1, the CDR3 gives the full variable domain: GAGVSQSPSNKVTEKGKDVELRCDPISGHTALYWYRQSLGQGLEFLIYFQGNSAPDKSGLPSDRFSAERTGGSVSTLTIQRTQQEDSAVYLCASSLSGYNEQFFGPGTRLTVL.

The count of this clone is one. The chain combines TRBV9 with TRBJ2-5, with D perhaps matching TRBD2 (5 bases). The J call is doubtful: the DNA matches TRBJ2-7 better. Germline CDR1 reads SGDLS; CDR2 reads YYNGEE. The CDR3 consists of 15 residues. DNA of the CDR3: TGTGCCAGCAGCGTAGCGGGGTCGTCCCCGGGCGAGCAGTACTTC. This codes for CASSVAGSSPGEQYF.

The chain combines TRBV18 with TRBJ1-1; 9 nucleotides line up with TRBD1. The CDR3 spans 16 residues. The J segment lost 3 bases and the V segment lost 6 bases, leaving 11 bases of the junction unmatched. Looked up from germline, CDR1 is KGHSH and CDR2 is LQKENI. The CDR3 nucleotides are TGTGCCAGCTCTCCCGCCGGGACAGGGCGAGACACTGAAGCTTTCTTT. Its protein is CASSPAGTGRDTEAFF.

As to this clone: The same CDR3 can be traced to other DNA sequences in this sample. The genes are TRBV27 and TRBJ1-1; D gene uncertain. Germline CDR1 MNHEY, CDR2 SMNVEV (reference sequence). Trimming removed 0 bases from V and 0 bases from J, with 8 bases in between. The length of the CDR3 is 15 residues. CDR3 sequence (DNA): TGTGCCAGCAGTTTATCGGGCCAGCTGAACACTGAAGCTTTCTTT. Amino acid sequence: CASSLSGQLNTEAFF.

This chain uses TRBV14 with TRBJ2-3; perhaps TRBD2 as D (5 bases). CDR1 and CDR2 from the germline V gene are SGHDN and FVKESK. Deletions cut 1 base from V and 6 bases from J, with 8 bases between. The CDR3 is 13 residues long. This chain's CDR3 is CASSQAGSDTQYF. The DNA of the CDR3 is TGTGCCAGCAGCCAAGCGGGGTCCGATACGCAGTATTTT.

The chain links TRBV5-1 to TRBJ2-2, with 7 bases that match TRBD1. CDR3 length equals 14 residues. Per germline, CDR1 SGHRS and CDR2 YFSETQ. Trimming at V came to 4 bases and at J to 7 bases, leaving 7 bases not matched to a gene. The chain's CDR3 is CASSPGTEGGELFF. DNA for the CDR3: TGCGCCAGCAGCCCCGGGACAGAGGGCGGGGAGCTGTTTTTT.

This clone was counted a single time. The genes are TRBV5-1 and TRBJ1-1, with D possibly being TRBD1 (6 bases). The length of the CDR3 is 17 residues. Per the germline V gene, CDR1 is SGHRS and CDR2 is YFSETQ. Trimming pared 3 bases from V and 4 bases from J, leaving 22 bases between. CDR3 protein: CASSSDESTGLGTEAFF. The CDR3 coding sequence is TGCGCCAGCAGCTCGGACGAATCCACAGGGCTGGGCACTGAAGCTTTCTTT. The variable domain in full, completed from reference TRBV5-1 and TRBJ1-1, reads KAGVTQTPRYLIKTRGQQVTLSCSPISGHRSVSWYQQTPGQGLQFLFEYFSETQRNKGNFPGRFSGRQFSNSRSEMNVSTLELGDSALYLCASSSDESTGLGTEAFFGQGTRLTVV.

The chain employs TRBV29-1 and TRBJ1-3; D is uncertain. Deletions cut 3 bases from V and 2 bases from J, with 17 bases between. The CDR3 consists of 16 residues. CDR1 is SQVTM, CDR2 ANQGSEA, per germline. CDR3 loop: CSVDLGVSDPGNTIYF. In DNA, the CDR3 is TGCAGCGTTGATTTGGGAGTTAGTGACCCTGGAAACACCATATATTTT. Full variable domain (remainder filled in from reference TRBV29-1 and TRBJ1-3): SAVISQKPSRDICQRGTSLTIQCQVDSQVTMMFWYRQQPGQSLTLIATANQGSEATYESGFVIDKFPISRPNLTFSTLTVSNMSPEDSSIYLCSVDLGVSDPGNTIYFGEGSWLTVV.

This sequence joins TRBV30 and TRBJ1-5; 7 bases align to TRBD1. V was clipped by 0 bases and J by 7 bases; unmatched bases: 6. There are 14 residues in the CDR3. CDR1 and CDR2 from the germline V gene are GTSNPN and SVGIG (reference sequence). The CDR3 DNA is TGTGCCTGGAGTGTAACAGGGGCGCGGCAGCCCCAGCATTTT. Its protein is CAWSVTGARQPQHF.

The chain couples TRBV9 to TRBJ2-3; 8 positions match TRBD2. Germline CDR1 and CDR2: SGDLS and YYNGEE. The length of the CDR3 is 16 residues. V lost 4 bases and J lost 4; bases outside the gene matches: 11. CDR3 sequence: CASSSPPGGRADTQYF. CDR3 nucleotides: TGTGCCAGCAGCTCCCCTCCGGGGGGGAGGGCAGATACGCAGTATTTT.